This T cell receptor beta chain was retrieved from a study of T cells in Graves' hyperthyroidism and ophthalmopathy. Overall study findings and caveats: Blood also carried most thyroid clonotypes expanded above 0.001. The model forecast ophthalmopathy, anticipating it by a median around 6.5 months before onset.

With regard to this clonotype: The antigen is not known.

The CDR3 regions of TCR beta were amplified from RNA transcripts. First-round RT-PCR targeting the TCR CDR3 was performed with the HTBI primer set. In TCRdb, the multiplex PCR reads were re-called with MiXCR into one record per CDR3 protein. Of 650,000 to 700,000 distinct CDR3 sequences in the sample, 15% to 20% were seen once. A patient was excluded if there was uncontrolled infection, other autoimmune disease, pregnancy or lactation. Germline V gene lookup returns CDR1 DFQATT and CDR2 SNEGSKA (reference sequence). The CDR3 has 10 amino acids. V lost 2 bases, J lost 8 bases, and 6 bases lay in between.

The sequenced sample was blood. The sequence derives from a man between 45 and 60 years old with Graves' hyperthyroidism. The chain joins TRBV20-1 to TRBJ1-2; D is unclear. The CDR3 DNA is TGCAGTGCTAGAAAGGGCGGCTACACCTTC. This sequence encodes CSARKGGYTF.